This T cell receptor (beta chain) was observed in a study of T cells in Graves' hyperthyroidism and ophthalmopathy. General study findings and limits: The model anticipated ophthalmopathy a median about six months pre-onset. From stable hyperthyroidism, ophthalmopathy was separated by a 13 V-J model.

RNA transcripts yielded amplified TCR beta CDR3 regions. Primed by the HTBI set, a first-round RT-PCR was run on the TCR CDR3. TCRdb re-derived calls from the multiplex PCR reads in MiXCR, one entry per CDR3 protein. The table includes hundreds of thousands of distinct CDR3 sequences, around 20% detected once. Those patients with uncontrolled infection, other autoimmune disease, pregnancy or lactation were excluded. A word on this clonotype: Its antigen is unidentified.

Sequences were obtained from blood. The TCR was taken from a young man with Graves' ophthalmopathy.

The chain's CDR3 is CASRRTGDLNQPQHF. DNA for the CDR3: TGTGCCAGCAGGAGAACAGGGGACCTCAATCAGCCCCAGCATTTT. This chain connects TRBV6-2 or TRBV6-3 to TRBJ1-5; 7 bases align to TRBD1. Germline V lookup: CDR1 MNHEY, CDR2 SVGEGT. The junction had 8 bases not matched to a gene; V was cut back by 6 bases and J by 3 bases. This CDR3 is built from 15 residues.